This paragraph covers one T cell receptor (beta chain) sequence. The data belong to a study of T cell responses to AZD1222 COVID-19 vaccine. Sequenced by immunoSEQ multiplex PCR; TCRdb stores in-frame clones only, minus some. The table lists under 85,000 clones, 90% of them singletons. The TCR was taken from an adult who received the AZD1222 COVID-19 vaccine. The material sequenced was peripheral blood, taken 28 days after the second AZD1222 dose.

The CDR3 coding sequence is TGTGCCAGCAGCCAAGAAGCGGGGCGAACCTTCTACGAGCAGTACTTC. Translation: CASSQEAGRTFYEQYF. The chain recombines TRBV3-1 (or the pseudogene TRBV3-2) with TRBJ2-7; 7 bases match TRBD2. The length of the CDR3 is 16 residues. The V and J ends lost 0 bases and 3 bases, in that order; junction bases with no gene match: 8. The V gene's germline CDR1 is LGHDT and CDR2 YNNKEL (reference sequence).